This TCR beta chain was sequenced for a study of cytomegalovirus exposure and HLA in healthy donors. Whole-study findings and limits: Investigators reported 150 to 200 TCR beta chains as tied to cytomegalovirus.

As to this clone: Its specificity is unknown.

Only in-frame clones appear in the TCRdb table, and some are missing; sequencing was by immunoSEQ multiplex PCR. The repertoire holds roughly 80,000 clones, with just over 90% as singletons. Sequenced input: PBMCs. The receptor's source is a man aged 30-40 years in good health and CMV-seronegative.

The CDR3 region is CASSRTGFTYEQYF. The DNA for the CDR3 is TGTGCCAGCAGCCGGACAGGGTTTACCTACGAGCAGTACTTC. V and J are TRBV4-2 and TRBJ2-7; 8 positions agree with TRBD1. The CDR3 runs 14 residues. The V gene's germline CDR1 is LGHNA and CDR2 YNFKEQ. V trimming: 4 bases; J trimming: 2 bases; junction bases outside the gene matches: 4.